This note documents a single TCR beta chain sequence. This sample also contains other DNA sequences that code for the same CDR3. It was CD45RO-negative cells, positively selected for CCR7, that made up naive CD8 cells, with terminally differentiated effector memory CD45RA+ cells excluded. This sample stems from a study of shared clonotypes between healthy human individuals. The data were produced by immunoSEQ multiplex PCR, yet TCRdb's version contains in-frame clones alone and is incomplete. The repertoire includes some 2,000,000 clones, about 95% of them detected once, and about 1.1% sits in the top ten. V lost 3 bases and J lost 1; bases outside the gene matches: 4. Germline V gives CDR1 GTSNPN, CDR2 SVGIG (reference sequence). CDR3 length: 14 residues.

The rearrangement links TRBV30 to TRBJ2-7; 9 positions match TRBD1. This receptor was obtained from a man aged 18 to 29 in good health. The sample comprised naive CD8+ T cells sorted from blood. The CDR3 DNA is TGTGCCTGGAGCCCCGGGACAGGGTCCTACGAGCAGTACTTC. Its protein is CAWSPGTGSYEQYF.